One sample yielded the 20 T cell receptor beta chains listed below, sequenced in a study of shared clonotypes between healthy human individuals. The repertoire was sequenced with immunoSEQ multiplex PCR; TCRdb's copy has only in-frame clones and lacks some. The sample has around 580,000 clones, 95% to 98% seen once. Naive CD8 cells lacked CD45RO and underwent positive selection for CCR7, leaving out terminally differentiated effector memory CD45RA+ cells. The sample taken for sequencing was naive CD8+ T cells sorted from blood. The source is a young man in good health.

This chain uses TRBV7-8 with TRBJ1-1, with D tentatively TRBD1 (5 bases). V was clipped by 7 bases and J by 4 bases, with 13 bases between them. Germline CDR1 is SGHVS and CDR2 is FQNEAQ. The CDR3 extends over 13 amino acids. The CDR3 region is CASKLAGSTEAFF. CDR3 sequence (DNA): TGTGCCAGCAAGTTGGCAGGGAGCACTGAAGCTTTCTTT.

J is TRBJ2-6 and V is TRBV5-1; possibly TRBD1 for D (5 bases). This CDR3 region has 14 residues. Trimming took 7 bases from V and 0 from J, leaving 8 bases between them. Germline V gene lookup returns CDR1 SGHRS and CDR2 YFSETQ. The CDR3 reads CASGTGSGANVLTF. The CDR3 DNA follows: TGCGCCAGCGGTACAGGCTCTGGGGCCAACGTCCTGACTTTC.

This chain uses TRBV19 with TRBJ2-1; 10 bases align to TRBD2. The CDR3 has 15 residues. V lost 4 bases, J lost 6 bases, and 6 bases stayed unmatched. Germline CDR1 and CDR2: LNHDA and SQIVND (reference sequence). The chain's CDR3 is CASSTSGTSANEQFF. The CDR3 region has the DNA TGTGCCAGTAGTACCTCCGGGACTAGCGCCAATGAGCAGTTCTTC.

V and J are TRBV28 and TRBJ1-5; no clear D gene. V dropped 3 bases and J dropped 6 bases, with 12 bases sitting between them. This CDR3 is 14 amino acids long. CDR1 MDHEN and CDR2 SYDVKM come from the germline V gene. In nucleotides, the CDR3 is TGTGCCAGCAGTTTCATTGGGTCAGGTCAGCCCCAGCATTTT. It encodes CASSFIGSGQPQHF. The full variable domain, completed using reference TRBV28 and TRBJ1-5, is DVKVTQSSRYLVKRTGEKVFLECVQDMDHENMFWYRQDPGLGLRLIYFSYDVKMKEKGDIPEGYSVSREKKERFSLILESASTNQTSMYLCASSFIGSGQPQHFGDGTRLSIL.

This chain joins TRBV19 and TRBJ1-2; possible D gene TRBD1, 6 bases. The V end was cut by 5 bases, the J end by 0 bases, with 13 bases between. The CDR3 loop spans 15 amino acids. Germline assignment: CDR1 LNHDA and CDR2 SQIVND (reference sequence). The DNA of the CDR3 is TGTGCCAGTAGTCCACAGGGCACAGCTAACTATGGCTACACCTTC. Its protein product is CASSPQGTANYGYTF.

The rearrangement links TRBV2 to TRBJ1-5; the D gene is possibly TRBD1 (6 bases). Germline V lookup: CDR1 SNHLY, CDR2 FYNNEI. CDR3 length equals 18 residues. With 0 bases removed from V and 2 bases from J, the gap between germline ends came to 17 bases. The CDR3 protein is CASSEAVPGEIGNQPQHF. The DNA of the CDR3 is TGTGCCAGCAGTGAAGCGGTCCCAGGGGAGATTGGCAATCAGCCCCAGCATTTT.

This chain joins TRBV11-2 and TRBJ2-3; 7 nucleotides align to TRBD2. This CDR3 spans 16 amino acids. Germline-derived CDR1 and CDR2 are SGHAT and FQNNGV. V dropped 5 bases and J dropped 0; count of bases not matched to a gene: 8. This chain's CDR3 is CASSQPPGGSTDTQYF. CDR3 coding DNA: TGTGCCAGCAGCCAACCCCCCGGGGGGAGCACAGATACGCAGTATTTT.

The chain recombines TRBV27 with TRBJ2-7, with D tentatively TRBD1 (6 bases). The V end was cut by 2 bases, the J end by 7 bases, with 18 bases between. Germline V gene lookup returns CDR1 MNHEY and CDR2 SMNVEV (reference sequence). The CDR3 has 15 residues. Here the CDR3 reads CASSLGRGSQREQYF. CDR3 nucleotides: TGTGCCAGCAGTTTAGGCAGGGGATCCCAACGTGAGCAGTACTTC.

In DNA form, the CDR3 reads TGTGCCAGCAGTGAAGGGACTAGCGGCTACGAGCAGTACTTC. Translating it yields CASSEGTSGYEQYF. The V gene is TRBV6-1, the J gene TRBJ2-7; 10 bases map to TRBD2. The V segment lost 1 base and the J segment 3 bases; nucleotides outside the gene matches: 0. In germline, CDR1 is MNHNS, CDR2 SASEGT. This CDR3 contains 14 residues.

The V gene is TRBV7-2, the J gene TRBJ2-1; 8 positions match TRBD2. Germline CDR1 and CDR2: SGHTA and FQGNSA. V dropped 1 base and J dropped 0; count of bases not matched to a gene: 5. The length of the CDR3 is 17 residues. The CDR3 region has the DNA TGTGCCAGCAGCTTAGGTCTAGCGGGTAGCTCCTACAATGAGCAGTTCTTC. This gives the protein CASSLGLAGSSYNEQFF.

This clone occurred once. This chain links TRBV14 with TRBJ2-5, with D possibly matching TRBD1 (7 bases). This CDR3 has 13 amino acids. V was cut by 8 bases and J by 5 bases, with 15 bases left in between. In germline, CDR1 is SGHDN, CDR2 FVKESK. The CDR3 DNA reads as TGTGCCAGCGGGCAGGGGGGATACGAGACCCAGTACTTC. This gives the protein CASGQGGYETQYF.

The chain couples TRBV5-8 to TRBJ1-5; no clear D gene. This CDR3 has 14 residues. Between the trimmed V and J ends, which lost 0 bases and 1 base, there was a span of 5 bases. Looked up from germline, CDR1 is SGHTS and CDR2 is YDEGEE. The CDR3, as DNA: TGTGCCAGCAGCTTGGTGGGGAGCAATCAGCCCCAGCATTTT. Residues: CASSLVGSNQPQHF.

The V gene is TRBV28, the J gene TRBJ2-7, with D unresolved. The CDR3 length is 18 residues. Germline values: CDR1 MDHEN, CDR2 SYDVKM. Between the trimmed V and J ends, which lost 0 bases and 5 bases, there was a span of 23 bases. CDR3 DNA: TGTGCCAGCAGTTTATGGGCCGCGCCCCCCGGGCAGGACCACGAGCAGTACTTC. This sequence encodes CASSLWAAPPGQDHEQYF.

The chain links TRBV4-1 to TRBJ1-5, with TRBD1 identical over 9 bases. Germline CDR1 reads MGHRA; CDR2 reads YSYEKL. The CDR3 runs to 16 residues. Losses at the gene ends were 1 base for V and 3 bases for J; bases not matched to a gene: 4. CDR3 DNA: TGCGCCAGCAGCCAAGCACAGGGGGCTATCAATCAGCCCCAGCATTTT. This codes for CASSQAQGAINQPQHF.

A word on this clone: Different DNA sequences within this sample yield the same CDR3. The chain recombines TRBV29-1 with TRBJ1-2; D gene unclear. Germline CDR1 reads SQVTM; CDR2 reads ANQGSEA. Deletions cut 1 base from V and 3 bases from J, with 6 bases between. The CDR3 has 12 residues. The CDR3: CSVEGRDYGYTF. The CDR3 DNA is TGCAGCGTTGAAGGGAGGGACTATGGCTACACCTTC.

The J gene is TRBJ1-3, the V gene TRBV7-9, with D unresolved. CDR3 length equals 10 residues. The ends were cut back, 2 bases at V and 9 bases at J, with 2 bases in the middle. CDR1 is SEHNR and CDR2 is FQNEAQ in the germline V gene (reference sequence). The CDR3 loop is CASSLSTIYF. CDR3 in DNA: TGTGCCAGCAGCTTAAGCACCATATATTTT.

The rearrangement joins TRBV7-2 to TRBJ2-7, with 7 bases identical to TRBD2. The V gene end was trimmed by 7 bases and the J gene end by 7 bases; junction bases not matched to a gene: 16. Germline V gene data show CDR1 as SGHTA and CDR2 as FQGNSA. The CDR3 extends over 15 amino acids. In DNA, the CDR3 is TGTGCCAGCACCCTCCTACCCGGCGGGAGCTGGGAGCAGTACTTC. Translating it yields CASTLLPGGSWEQYF.

V usage is TRBV7-2 and J usage is TRBJ2-7; a possible D gene is TRBD1 (6 bases). Germline CDR1 reads SGHTA; CDR2 reads FQGNSA. This CDR3 is built from 16 residues. V was shortened by 5 bases and J by 2 bases, with 19 bases between the two germline ends. The CDR3 region has the DNA TGTGCCAGCAGCGGTGACGGACAGACCTATACCTACGAGCAGTACTTC. It translates to CASSGDGQTYTYEQYF.

The chain uses TRBV29-1 and TRBJ2-7; 7 bases map to TRBD2. Germline V gives CDR1 SQVTM, CDR2 ANQGSEA. This CDR3 is 16 amino acids long. V dropped 0 bases and J dropped 5; count of bases not matched to a gene: 13. The CDR3 DNA is TGCAGCGTTGAAGATCTACTCCTAACCGGGACTAACGAGCAGTACTTC. As protein: CSVEDLLLTGTNEQYF.

CDR3 loop: CASSLASGTYEQYF. DNA of the CDR3: TGTGCCAGCAGTTTAGCTAGCGGGACTTACGAGCAGTACTTC. The chain links TRBV6-5 to TRBJ2-7; TRBD2 agrees at 9 bases. Germline CDR1 reads MNHEY; CDR2 reads SVGAGI. The V gene end was trimmed by 4 bases and the J gene end by 4 bases; junction bases not matched to a gene: 5. The CDR3 contains 14 residues.